This passage covers 10 T cell receptor beta chains from one sample sequenced in a study of T cells in Graves' hyperthyroidism and ophthalmopathy. The TCR beta CDR3 regions underwent amplification using RNA transcripts as the source. The study used the HTBI primer set for a first-round RT-PCR of the TCR CDR3. TCRdb processed the multiplex PCR reads anew with MiXCR; each CDR3 protein has one entry. The profile shows 500,000 to 650,000 distinct CDR3 sequences, nearly 20% of them singletons. Sequencing was performed on blood. These receptors came from a man aged 35-49 years with Graves' ophthalmopathy.

The chain employs TRBV15 and TRBJ2-7; D may correspond to TRBD1 or TRBD2 (5 bases each). Germline values: CDR1 LNHNV, CDR2 YYDKDF (reference sequence). The CDR3 is 12 residues long. V shed 8 bases and J shed 1 base, with 9 bases lying between them. This CDR3 is CATGTASYEQYF. The CDR3 region has the DNA TGTGCCACCGGGACGGCTTCCTACGAGCAGTACTTC.

V is TRBV15 and J is TRBJ2-1; tentative D call: TRBD1 (5 bases). This CDR3 spans 15 amino acids. V was clipped by 0 bases and J by 2 bases, with 8 bases between them. Germline V lookup: CDR1 LNHNV, CDR2 YYDKDF (reference sequence). CDR3 in amino acids: CATSRDATAYNEQFF. In DNA form, the CDR3 reads TGTGCCACCAGCAGAGACGCGACAGCCTACAATGAGCAGTTCTTC.

This clonotype showed up just a few times. The V gene is TRBV30, the J gene TRBJ2-3; D gene ambiguous. The germline V gene has CDR1 GTSNPN and CDR2 SVGIG (reference sequence). The CDR3 totals 14 residues. With 3 bases removed from V and 0 bases from J, the gap between germline ends came to 10 bases. The CDR3 loop is CAWSTRPSTDTQYF. The CDR3 DNA follows: TGTGCCTGGAGCACCCGACCTAGCACAGATACGCAGTATTTT.

This clonotype was detected ten times or more. This chain uses TRBV2 with TRBJ1-1, with D hard to call. The ends were cut back, 4 bases at V and 1 base at J, with 10 bases in the middle. The CDR3 is 14 amino acids. Germline V CDR1 and CDR2: SNHLY, FYNNEI. The CDR3 sequence is CASSVGRKNTEAFF. The CDR3, as DNA: TGTGCCAGCAGTGTGGGCAGGAAGAACACTGAAGCTTTCTTT.

V is TRBV19 and J is TRBJ2-3, with D maybe TRBD2 (5 bases). Trimming removed 1 base from V and 1 base from J, with 9 bases in between. The CDR3 covers 15 residues. The V gene's germline CDR1 is LNHDA and CDR2 SQIVND (reference sequence). The CDR3 reads CASSIAGSRTDTQYF. The CDR3 DNA follows: TGTGCCAGTAGTATAGCGGGGAGTCGCACAGATACGCAGTATTTT.

CDR3 in DNA: TGTGCCAGCAGTTTAGCGGGAGGGACAGGGCAAGAGACCCAGTACTTC. It is translated as CASSLAGGTGQETQYF. The rearrangement uses TRBV12-3 or TRBV12-4 and TRBJ2-5, with TRBD1 matching over 9 bases. The length of the CDR3 is 16 residues. The trim removed 0 bases at V and 2 bases at J, leaving 4 bases unmatched.

This clonotype was counted ten times or more. This chain uses TRBV28 with TRBJ2-7; TRBD1 matches 9 bases. V lost 5 bases and J lost 5; bases outside the gene matches: 10. Germline lookup yields CDR1 MDHEN and CDR2 SYDVKM. This CDR3 is built from 15 residues. CDR3 residues: CASSDPGTGRHEQYF. The CDR3 coding sequence is TGTGCCAGCAGTGACCCCGGGACAGGGAGGCACGAGCAGTACTTC.

The chain joins TRBV14 to TRBJ2-3; D may be TRBD2 (5 bases). CDR3 length: 16 residues. In germline, CDR1 is SGHDN, CDR2 FVKESK. Trimming took 3 bases from V and 2 from J, leaving 15 bases between them. CDR3 region: CASSQFSSGATDTQYF. The CDR3 nucleotides are TGTGCCAGCAGCCAGTTTTCCAGCGGCGCCACAGATACGCAGTATTTT.

The V gene is TRBV6-2 or TRBV6-3, the J gene TRBJ2-1; 9 bases are shared with TRBD2. Germline V lookup: CDR1 MNHEY, CDR2 SVGEGT. CDR3 length equals 16 residues. With 5 bases clipped from V and 4 bases from J, the junction kept 9 bases outside the gene matches. CDR3 in DNA: TGTGCCAGCAGTCCTTTTAGCGGGAGTGCGTACAATGAGCAGTTCTTC. Residues: CASSPFSGSAYNEQFF.

The V gene is TRBV4-3, the J gene TRBJ2-5; D is possibly TRBD2 (6 bases). V dropped 5 bases and J dropped 0 bases, with 13 bases sitting between them. The CDR3 is 15 amino acids. Germline-derived CDR1 and CDR2 are LGHNA and YSLEER. CDR3 DNA sequence: TGCGCCAGCAGCGGGGGGTTGCTGTACCAAGAGACCCAGTACTTC. It codes for CASSGGLLYQETQYF.